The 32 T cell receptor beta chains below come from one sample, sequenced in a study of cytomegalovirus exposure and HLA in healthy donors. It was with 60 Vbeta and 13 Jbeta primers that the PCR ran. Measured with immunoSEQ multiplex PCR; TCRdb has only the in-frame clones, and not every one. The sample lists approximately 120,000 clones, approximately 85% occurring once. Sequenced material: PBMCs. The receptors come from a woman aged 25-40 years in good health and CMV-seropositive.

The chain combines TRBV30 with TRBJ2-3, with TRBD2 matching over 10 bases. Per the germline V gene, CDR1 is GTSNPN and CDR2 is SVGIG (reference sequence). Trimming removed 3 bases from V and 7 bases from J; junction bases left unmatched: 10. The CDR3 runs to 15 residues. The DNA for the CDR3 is TGTGCCTGGAGCTCCCGGGGACTAGCGTCAAATACGCAGTATTTT. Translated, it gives CAWSSRGLASNTQYF.

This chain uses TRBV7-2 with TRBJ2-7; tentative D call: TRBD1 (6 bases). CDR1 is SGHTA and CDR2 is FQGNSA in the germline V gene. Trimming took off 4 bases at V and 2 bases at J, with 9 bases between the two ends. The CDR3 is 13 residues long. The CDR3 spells CASSSHRAYEQYF. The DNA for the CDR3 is TGTGCCAGCAGCTCCCACAGGGCCTACGAGCAGTACTTC.

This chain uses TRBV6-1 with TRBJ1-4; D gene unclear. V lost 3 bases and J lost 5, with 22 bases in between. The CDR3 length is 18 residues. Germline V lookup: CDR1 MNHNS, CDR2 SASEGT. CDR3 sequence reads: CASSDCPSLLVDNEKLFF. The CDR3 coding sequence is TGTGCCAGCAGTGACTGTCCAAGTCTCCTAGTCGACAATGAAAAACTGTTTTTT.

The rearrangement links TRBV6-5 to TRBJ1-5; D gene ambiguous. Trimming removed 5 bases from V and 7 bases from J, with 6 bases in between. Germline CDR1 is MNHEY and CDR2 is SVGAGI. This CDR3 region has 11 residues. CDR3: CASSPGQPQHF. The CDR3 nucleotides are TGTGCCAGCAGTCCGGGGCAGCCCCAGCATTTT.

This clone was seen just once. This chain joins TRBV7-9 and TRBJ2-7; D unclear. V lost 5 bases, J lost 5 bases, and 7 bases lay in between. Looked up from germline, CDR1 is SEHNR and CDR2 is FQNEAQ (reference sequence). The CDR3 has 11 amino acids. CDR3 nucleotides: TGTGCCAGCAGCCCTGGGCACGAGCAGTACTTC. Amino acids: CASSPGHEQYF.

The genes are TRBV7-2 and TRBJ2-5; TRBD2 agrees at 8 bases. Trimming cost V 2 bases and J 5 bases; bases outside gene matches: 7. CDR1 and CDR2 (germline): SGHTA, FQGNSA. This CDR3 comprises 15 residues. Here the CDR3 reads CASSLRASGSETQYF. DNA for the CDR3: TGTGCCAGCAGCTTACGGGCTAGCGGGTCGGAGACCCAGTACTTC.

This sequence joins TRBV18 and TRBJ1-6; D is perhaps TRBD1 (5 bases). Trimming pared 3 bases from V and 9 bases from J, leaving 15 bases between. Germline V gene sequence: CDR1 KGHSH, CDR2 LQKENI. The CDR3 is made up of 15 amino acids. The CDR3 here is CASSPDKFPLSPLHF. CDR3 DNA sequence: TGTGCCAGCTCACCGGACAAGTTCCCTCTTTCACCCCTCCACTTT.

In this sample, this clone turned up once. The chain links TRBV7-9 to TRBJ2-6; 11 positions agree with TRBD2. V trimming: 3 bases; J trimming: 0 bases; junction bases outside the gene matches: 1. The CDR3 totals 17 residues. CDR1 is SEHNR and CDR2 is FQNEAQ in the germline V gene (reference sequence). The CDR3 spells CASSFLAGGSGANVLTF. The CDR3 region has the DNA TGTGCCAGCAGCTTTCTAGCGGGGGGCTCTGGGGCCAACGTCCTGACTTTC.

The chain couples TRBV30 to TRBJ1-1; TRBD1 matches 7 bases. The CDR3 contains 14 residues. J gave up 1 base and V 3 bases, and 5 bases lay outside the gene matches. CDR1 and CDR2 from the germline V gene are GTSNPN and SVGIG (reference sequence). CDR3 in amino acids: CAWRIRTGNTEAFF. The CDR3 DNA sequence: TGTGCCTGGAGGATTAGGACAGGGAACACTGAAGCTTTCTTT.

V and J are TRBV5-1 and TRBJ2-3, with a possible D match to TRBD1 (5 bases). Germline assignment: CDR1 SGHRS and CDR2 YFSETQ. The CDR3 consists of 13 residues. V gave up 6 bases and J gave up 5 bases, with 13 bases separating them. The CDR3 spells CASMGQGVDTQYF. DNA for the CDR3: TGCGCCAGCATGGGGCAGGGCGTAGATACGCAGTATTTT. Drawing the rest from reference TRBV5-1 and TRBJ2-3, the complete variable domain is KAGVTQTPRYLIKTRGQQVTLSCSPISGHRSVSWYQQTPGQGLQFLFEYFSETQRNKGNFPGRFSGRQFSNSRSEMNVSTLELGDSALYLCASMGQGVDTQYFGPGTRLTVL.

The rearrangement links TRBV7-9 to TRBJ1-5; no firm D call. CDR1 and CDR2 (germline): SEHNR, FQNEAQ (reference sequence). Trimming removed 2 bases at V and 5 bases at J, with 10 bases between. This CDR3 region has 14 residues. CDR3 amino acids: CASSLTHADQPQHF. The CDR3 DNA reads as TGTGCCAGCAGCTTAACACATGCTGATCAGCCCCAGCATTTT.

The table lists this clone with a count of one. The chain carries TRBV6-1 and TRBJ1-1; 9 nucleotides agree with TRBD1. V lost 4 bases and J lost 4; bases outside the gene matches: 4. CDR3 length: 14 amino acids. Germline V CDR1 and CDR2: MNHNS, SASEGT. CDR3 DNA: TGTGCCAGCAGTGGGTTGACAGGGGGCACTGAAGCTTTCTTT. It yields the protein CASSGLTGGTEAFF.

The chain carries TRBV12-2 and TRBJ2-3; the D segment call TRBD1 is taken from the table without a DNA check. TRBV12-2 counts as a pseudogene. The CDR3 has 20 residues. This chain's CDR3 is CASRLGRRQGPSTSTDTQYF. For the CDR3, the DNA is TGTGCAAGTCGCTTAGGGCGTAGGCAGGGGCCCTCCACTAGCACAGATACGCAGTATTTT.

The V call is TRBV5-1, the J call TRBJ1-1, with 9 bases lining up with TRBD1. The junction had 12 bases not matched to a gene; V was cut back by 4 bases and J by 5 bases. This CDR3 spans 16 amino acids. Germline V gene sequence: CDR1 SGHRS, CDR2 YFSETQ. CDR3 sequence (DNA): TGCGCCAGCAGCCCTATAGTGGGACAGGGAGGTACTGAAGCTTTCTTT. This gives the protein CASSPIVGQGGTEAFF.

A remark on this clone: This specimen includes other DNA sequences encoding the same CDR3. DNA for the CDR3: TGCGCCAGCAGCTTGGGACAGGGGGGTCAGCCCCAGCATTTT. Encoded protein: CASSLGQGGQPQHF. V is TRBV5-1 and J is TRBJ1-5; 9 bases map to TRBD1. CDR1 is SGHRS, CDR2 YFSETQ, per germline. This CDR3 is built from 14 residues. The trim removed 0 bases at V and 6 bases at J, leaving 1 base unmatched. The whole variable domain, filled in from reference TRBV5-1 and TRBJ1-5, reads KAGVTQTPRYLIKTRGQQVTLSCSPISGHRSVSWYQQTPGQGLQFLFEYFSETQRNKGNFPGRFSGRQFSNSRSEMNVSTLELGDSALYLCASSLGQGGQPQHFGDGTRLSIL.

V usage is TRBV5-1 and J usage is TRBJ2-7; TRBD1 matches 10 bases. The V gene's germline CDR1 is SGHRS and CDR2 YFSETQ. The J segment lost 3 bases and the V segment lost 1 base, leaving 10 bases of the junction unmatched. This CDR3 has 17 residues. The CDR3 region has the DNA TGCGCCAGCAGCTTGAATCCGGTCGGGACAGGGGACTACGAGCAGTACTTC. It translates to CASSLNPVGTGDYEQYF.

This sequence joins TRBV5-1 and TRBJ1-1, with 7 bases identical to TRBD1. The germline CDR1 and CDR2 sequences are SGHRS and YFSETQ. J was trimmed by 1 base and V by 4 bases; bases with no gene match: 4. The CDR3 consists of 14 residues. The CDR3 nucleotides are TGCGCCAGCAGCCGACAGGGAGCGAACACTGAAGCTTTCTTT. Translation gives CASSRQGANTEAFF.

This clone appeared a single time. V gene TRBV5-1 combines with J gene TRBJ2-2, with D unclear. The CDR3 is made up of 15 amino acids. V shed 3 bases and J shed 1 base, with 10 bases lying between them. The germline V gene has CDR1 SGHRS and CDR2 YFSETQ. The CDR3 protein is CASSSYDKNTGELFF. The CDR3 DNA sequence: TGCGCCAGCAGCTCTTACGACAAGAACACCGGGGAGCTGTTTTTT.

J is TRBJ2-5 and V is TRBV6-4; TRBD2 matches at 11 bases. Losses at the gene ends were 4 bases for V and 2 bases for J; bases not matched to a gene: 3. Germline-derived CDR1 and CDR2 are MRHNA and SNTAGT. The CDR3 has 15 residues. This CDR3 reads CASSVLAGEQETQYF. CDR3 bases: TGTGCCAGCAGTGTACTAGCGGGGGAACAAGAGACCCAGTACTTC.

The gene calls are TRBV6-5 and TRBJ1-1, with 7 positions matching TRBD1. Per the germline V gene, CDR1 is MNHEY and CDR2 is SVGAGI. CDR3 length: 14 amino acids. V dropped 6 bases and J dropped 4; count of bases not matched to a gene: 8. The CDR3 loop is CASSLTGAPTEAFF. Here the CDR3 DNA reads TGTGCCAGCAGCCTTACAGGGGCGCCCACTGAAGCTTTCTTT.

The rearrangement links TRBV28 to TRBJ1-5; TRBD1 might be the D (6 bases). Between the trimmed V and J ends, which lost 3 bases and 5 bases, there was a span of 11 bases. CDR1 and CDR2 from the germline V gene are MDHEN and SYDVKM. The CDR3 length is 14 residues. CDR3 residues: CASSLPQGHQPQHF. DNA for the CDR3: TGTGCCAGCAGTTTGCCTCAGGGGCATCAGCCCCAGCATTTT.

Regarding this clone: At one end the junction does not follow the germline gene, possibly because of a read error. This CDR3 reads CASKEGTETFF. The CDR3 coding sequence is TGTGCCAGCAAGGAGGGTACTGAAACTTTCTTT. The rearrangement joins TRBV28 to TRBJ1-1; D unclear. Germline lookup yields CDR1 MDHEN and CDR2 SYDVKM. The CDR3 runs 11 residues.

CDR3 nucleotide sequence: TGTGCCAGCAGTTTTACAGGGAGCAATCAGCCCCAGCATTTT. Residues: CASSFTGSNQPQHF. This chain uses TRBV27 with TRBJ1-5; D may be TRBD1 (6 bases). CDR1 MNHEY and CDR2 SMNVEV come from the germline V gene (reference sequence). V lost 3 bases to trimming and J lost 1 base, with 7 bases between them. This CDR3 has 14 amino acids.

The CDR3 sequence is CASSDNRFGGYTF. The CDR3 DNA sequence: TGTGCCAGCAGTGACAACAGATTTGGTGGCTACACCTTC. The genes are TRBV6-4 and TRBJ1-2; unclear D gene. Trimming removed 2 bases at V and 7 bases at J, with 11 bases between. The CDR3 loop spans 13 amino acids. Germline lookup yields CDR1 MRHNA and CDR2 SNTAGT.

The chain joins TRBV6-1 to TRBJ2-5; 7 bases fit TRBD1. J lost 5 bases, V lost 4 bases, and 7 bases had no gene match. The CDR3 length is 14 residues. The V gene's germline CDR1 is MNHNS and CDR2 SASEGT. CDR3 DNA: TGTGCCAGCAGTGGCTCGACAGGGTGGGAGACCCAGTACTTC. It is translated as CASSGSTGWETQYF.

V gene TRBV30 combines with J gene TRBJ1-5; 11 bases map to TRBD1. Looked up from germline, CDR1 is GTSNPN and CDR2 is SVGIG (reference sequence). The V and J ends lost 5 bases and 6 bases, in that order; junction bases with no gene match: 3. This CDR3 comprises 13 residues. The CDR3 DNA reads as TGTGCCTGGGGACAGGGGGCCCGTCAGCCCCAGCATTTT. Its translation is CAWGQGARQPQHF.

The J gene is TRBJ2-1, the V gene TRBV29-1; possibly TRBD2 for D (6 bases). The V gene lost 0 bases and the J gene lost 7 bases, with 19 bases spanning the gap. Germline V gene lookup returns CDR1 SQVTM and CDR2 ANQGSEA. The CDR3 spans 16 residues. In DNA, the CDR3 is TGCAGCGTTGAAGATGCGGGACTCCGAGTTAGGAATGAGCAGTTCTTC. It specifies CSVEDAGLRVRNEQFF.

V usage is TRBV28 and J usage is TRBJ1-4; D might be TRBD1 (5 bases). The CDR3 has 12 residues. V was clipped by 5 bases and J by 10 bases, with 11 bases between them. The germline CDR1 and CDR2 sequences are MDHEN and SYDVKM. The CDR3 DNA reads TGTGCCAGCAGTCCTGGGGGGGGAAAACTGTTTTTT. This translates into CASSPGGGKLFF.

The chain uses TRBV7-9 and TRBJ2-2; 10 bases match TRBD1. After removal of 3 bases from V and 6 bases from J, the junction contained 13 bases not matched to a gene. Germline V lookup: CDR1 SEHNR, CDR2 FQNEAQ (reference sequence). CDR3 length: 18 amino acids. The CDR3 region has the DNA TGTGCCAGCAGCTTTCCCCCACCGGGACAGGGGTTGTCCGGGGAGCTGTTTTTT. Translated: CASSFPPPGQGLSGELFF. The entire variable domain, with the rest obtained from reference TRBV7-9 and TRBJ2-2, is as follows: DTGVSQNPRHKITKRGQNVTFRCDPISEHNRLYWYRQTLGQGPEFLTYFQNEAQLEKSRLLSDRFSAERPKGSFSTLEIQRTEQGDSAMYLCASSFPPPGQGLSGELFFGEGSRLTVL.

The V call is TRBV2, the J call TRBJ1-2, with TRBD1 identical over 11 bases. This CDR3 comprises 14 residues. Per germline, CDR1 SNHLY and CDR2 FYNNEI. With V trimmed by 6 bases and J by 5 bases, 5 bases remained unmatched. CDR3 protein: CASRDRGRRYGYTF. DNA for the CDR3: TGTGCCAGCAGGGACAGGGGGCGTCGGTATGGCTACACCTTC. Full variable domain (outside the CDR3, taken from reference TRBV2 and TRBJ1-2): EPEVTQTPSHQVTQMGQEVILRCVPISNHLYFYWYRQILGQKVEFLVSFYNNEISEKSEIFDDQFSVERPDGSNFTLKIRSTKLEDSAMYFCASRDRGRRYGYTFGSGTRLTVV.

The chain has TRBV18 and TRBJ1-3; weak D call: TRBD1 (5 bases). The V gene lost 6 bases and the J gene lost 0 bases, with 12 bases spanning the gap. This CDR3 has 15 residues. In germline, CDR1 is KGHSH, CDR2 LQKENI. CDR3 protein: CASSPTESSGNTIYF. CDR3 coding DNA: TGTGCCAGCTCCCCGACAGAAAGCTCTGGAAACACCATATATTTT.

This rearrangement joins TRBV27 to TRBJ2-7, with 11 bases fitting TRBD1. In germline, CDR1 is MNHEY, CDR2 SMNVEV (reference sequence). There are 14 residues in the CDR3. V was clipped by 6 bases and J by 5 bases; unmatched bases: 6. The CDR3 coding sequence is TGTGCCAGCAGAGATGGGACAGGGGGAAACGAGCAGTACTTC. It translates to CASRDGTGGNEQYF.